The present T cell receptor beta chain was sequenced within a study of T-cell reconstitution after alpha-beta-depleted transplantation in children. Germline V CDR1 and CDR2: SGHRS, YFSETQ. Trimming cost V 4 bases and J 8 bases, with 19 bases left between them. CDR3 size: 15 residues. Unique molecular identifiers were used in preparing the TCRbeta library. TCRdb used MiXCR to reprocess the PCR reads, holding one entry per CDR3 protein. The table records about 640,000 distinct CDR3 sequences, roughly 15% of them present only once. The sample was PBMCs from the stem cell graft donor, taken from the stem cell graft. The chain joins TRBV5-1 to TRBJ2-1; D may be TRBD1 (6 bases). The receptor was derived from a human donor who donated a stem cell graft to a child with acute myeloid leukemia. The CDR3 sequence: CASSPPSQGIYEQFF. DNA of the CDR3: TGCGCCAGCAGCCCCCCTTCACAGGGAATCTATGAGCAGTTCTTC. Drawing the rest from reference TRBV5-1 and TRBJ2-1, the complete variable domain is KAGVTQTPRYLIKTRGQQVTLSCSPISGHRSVSWYQQTPGQGLQFLFEYFSETQRNKGNFPGRFSGRQFSNSRSEMNVSTLELGDSALYLCASSPPSQGIYEQFFGPGTRLTVL.